Listed below are T cell receptor beta chains from one sample, sequenced in a study of T-cell reconstitution after alpha-beta-depleted transplantation in children. TCRdb reanalysed the PCR reads using MiXCR and keeps one entry per CDR3 protein. In the table there are about 590,000 distinct CDR3 sequences, 10% to 15% of which are singletons. Sequencing used PBMCs, mostly from graft donor cells, obtained 360 days after TCRalphabeta/CD19-depleted stem cell transplant. Receptors originate from a male patient aged 5 to 17 who had a stem cell transplant for acute myeloid leukemia, so the T cells may come from the graft donor. The CDR3 runs from the conserved cysteine through the conserved F or W. A D gene is named only where the DNA matches it firmly.

d_call,v_call,j_call,cdr3_aa
.,TRBV16,TRBJ2-7,CASSQDSATTYEQYF
.,TRBV28,TRBJ1-5,CAILGAETPQHF
.,TRBV7-9,TRBJ2-2,CASSPGGGPGELFF
TRBD2,TRBV6-5,TRBJ2-4,CASSYLGGAGGRGNIQYF
.,TRBV12-3/TRBV12-4,TRBJ2-7,CASSFGGPAYEQYF
TRBD2,TRBV20-1,TRBJ2-7,CSARGAAGGGEQYF
.,TRBV7-9,TRBJ2-5,CASSLARLQETQYF
TRBD2,TRBV20-1,TRBJ2-1,CSAEGLGDYNEQFF
TRBD1,TRBV2,TRBJ2-5,CASRRQGSVEETQYF
.,TRBV24-1,TRBJ2-1,CATSWAGEQFF
TRBD2,TRBV20-1,TRBJ2-3,CSAPALTGGRTDTQYF
.,TRBV4-3,TRBJ1-1,CASSQEPVWDTEAFF
TRBD1,TRBV18,TRBJ2-1,CASSLTGTGLDEQFF
.,TRBV29-1,TRBJ2-7,CSVSLQGGGEQYF
.,TRBV9,TRBJ1-1,CASSVDDWQGSEAFF
TRBD1,TRBV28,TRBJ1-2,CASGPEDRGNYGYTF
TRBD1,TRBV15,TRBJ2-7,CATSPDRGLYEQYF
TRBD1,TRBV20-1,TRBJ2-2,CSARTRTGATGELFF
TRBD1,TRBV13,TRBJ1-5,CASSLGRQGPNQPQHF
.,TRBV30,TRBJ2-1,CAWSVRLEVQVQQFF
.,TRBV5-1,TRBJ2-5,CASSTGHAGPETQYF
TRBD1,TRBV11-3,TRBJ2-3,CASSYGTGTGADTQYF
TRBD1,TRBV15,TRBJ2-2,CATSRNPGQGAGSTGELFF
.,TRBV20-1,TRBJ2-7,CSARAPPGGNYEQYF
TRBD1,TRBV10-3,TRBJ1-4,CAISGGQGNEKLFF
.,TRBV12-3/TRBV12-4,TRBJ1-5,CASSLLQGSKPQHF
.,TRBV5-1,TRBJ2-5,CASSRLTGQETQYF
.,TRBV28,TRBJ2-7,CVSVPDTFSYEQYF
TRBD2,TRBV20-1,TRBJ2-1,CSARDIREGYGYNEQFF
TRBD1,TRBV7-2,TRBJ2-7,CASSFKGQPSTGKYF
.,TRBV28,TRBJ2-4,CASSLYRNSGKNIQYF
.,TRBV20-1,TRBJ2-7,CSAGGLAAYEQYF
.,TRBV7-3,TRBJ1-1,CASRKGAGGTEAFF
TRBD2,TRBV29-1,TRBJ2-5,CSGLFSGRQETQYF
.,TRBV30,TRBJ2-3,CAWSDFFEDTQYF
TRBD2,TRBV7-9,TRBJ2-1,CASSHGTSSTEQFF